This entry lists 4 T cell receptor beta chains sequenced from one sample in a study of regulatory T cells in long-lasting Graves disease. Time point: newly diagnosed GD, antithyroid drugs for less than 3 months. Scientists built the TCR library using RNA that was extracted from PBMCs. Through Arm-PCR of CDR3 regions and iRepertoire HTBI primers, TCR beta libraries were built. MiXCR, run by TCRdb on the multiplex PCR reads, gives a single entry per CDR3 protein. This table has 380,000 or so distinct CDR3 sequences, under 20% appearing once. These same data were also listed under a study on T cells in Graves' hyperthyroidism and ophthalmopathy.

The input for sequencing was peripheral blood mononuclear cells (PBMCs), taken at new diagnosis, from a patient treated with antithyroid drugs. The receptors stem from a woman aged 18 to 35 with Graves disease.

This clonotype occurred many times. The chain's CDR3 is CASSMGGASSYEQYF. For the CDR3, the DNA is TGTGCCAGCAGCATGGGGGGGGCGAGCTCCTACGAGCAGTACTTC. The chain has TRBV7-3 and TRBJ2-7; D is perhaps TRBD2 (7 bases). V lost 5 bases and J 0 bases, leaving 14 bases between the germline ends. The CDR3 spans 15 residues. Germline CDR1 SGHTA, CDR2 FQGTGA. Looking up the rest from reference TRBV7-3 and TRBJ2-7 gives the full variable domain: GAGVSQTPSNKVTEKGKYVELRCDPISGHTALYWYRQSLGQGPEFLIYFQGTGAADDSGLPNDRFFAVRPEGSVSTLKIQRTERGDSAVYLCASSMGGASSYEQYFGPGTRLTVT.

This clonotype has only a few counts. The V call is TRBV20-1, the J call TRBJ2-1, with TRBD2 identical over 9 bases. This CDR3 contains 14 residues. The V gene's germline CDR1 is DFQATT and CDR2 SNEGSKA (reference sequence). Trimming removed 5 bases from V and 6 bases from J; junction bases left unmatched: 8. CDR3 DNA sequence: TGCAGTGCTCGGGGGCTAGCGGGAAGCAATGAGCAGTTCTTC. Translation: CSARGLAGSNEQFF.

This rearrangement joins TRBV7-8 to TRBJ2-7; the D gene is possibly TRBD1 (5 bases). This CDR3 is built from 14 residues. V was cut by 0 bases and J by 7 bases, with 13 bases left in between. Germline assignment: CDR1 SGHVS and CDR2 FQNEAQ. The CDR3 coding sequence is TGTGCCAGCAGCTTAGCGGGGCAGCCTTATGAGCAGTACTTC. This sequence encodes CASSLAGQPYEQYF. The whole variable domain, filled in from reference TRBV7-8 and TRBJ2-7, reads GAGVSQSPRYKVAKRGQDVALRCDPISGHVSLFWYQQALGQGPEFLTYFQNEAQLDKSGLPSDRFFAERPEGSVSTLKIQRTQQEDSAVYLCASSLAGQPYEQYFGPGTRLTVT.

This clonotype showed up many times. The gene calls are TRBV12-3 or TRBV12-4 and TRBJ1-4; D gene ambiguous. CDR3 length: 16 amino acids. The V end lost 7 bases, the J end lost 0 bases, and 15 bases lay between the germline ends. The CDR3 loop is CASTSLGSPTNEKLFF. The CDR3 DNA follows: TGTGCCAGCACCTCCCTCGGGTCTCCAACTAATGAAAAACTGTTTTTT.